This TCR beta chain came from a study of T cell repertoires in cytomegalovirus infection. Study-level results: Ex vivo responses were dominated by HLA-C-restricted CMV-specific TCR beta clonotypes.

CDR3 size: 11 residues. V lost 5 bases, J lost 9 bases, and 10 bases lay in between. Germline V CDR1 and CDR2: SNHLY, FYNNEI. TCRdb redid the calling of the reads with MiXCR, one entry per CDR3 protein. The sample records 570,000 or so distinct CDR3 sequences, roughly 43% being singletons. About this clonotype: What it recognizes is unknown.

The source of this sequence is a human donor in good health (CMV status not recorded). Some clones in this sample may be carry-over from other donors' samples. The material was cultured PBMCs, obtained from culture after CMV antigen stimulation. This chain uses TRBV2 with TRBJ2-5; D is uncertain. The CDR3 nucleotides read TGTGCCAGCAGTACCCCTAGATCCCAGTACTTC. The encoded protein is CASSTPRSQYF.